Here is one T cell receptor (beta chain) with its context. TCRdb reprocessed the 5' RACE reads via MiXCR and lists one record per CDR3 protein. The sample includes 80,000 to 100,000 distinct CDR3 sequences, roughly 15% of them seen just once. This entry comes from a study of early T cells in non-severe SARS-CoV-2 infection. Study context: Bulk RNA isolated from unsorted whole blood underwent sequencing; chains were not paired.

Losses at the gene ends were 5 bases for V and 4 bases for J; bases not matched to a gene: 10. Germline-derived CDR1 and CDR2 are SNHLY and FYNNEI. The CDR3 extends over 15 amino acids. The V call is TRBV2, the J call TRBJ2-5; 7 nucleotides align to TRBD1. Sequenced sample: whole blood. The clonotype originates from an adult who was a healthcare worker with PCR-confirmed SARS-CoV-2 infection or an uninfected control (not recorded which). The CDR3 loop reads CASSRGQTGRETQYF. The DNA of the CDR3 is TGTGCCAGCAGTCGGGGCCAGACAGGGAGAGAGACCCAGTACTTC.